The next 9 T cell receptor beta chains were all read from a single sample in a study of shared clonotypes between healthy human individuals. Assay used: immunoSEQ multiplex PCR; TCRdb lists only in-frame clones, some missing. The profile shows around 2,100,000 clones, roughly 94% of them singletons. Positively selected for CCR7, the CD45RO-negative cells used as naive CD8 cells excluded terminally differentiated effector memory CD45RA+ cells. Specimen: naive CD8+ T cells sorted from blood. The source of these receptors is a man between 18 and 35 years old in good health.

V usage is TRBV7-9 and J usage is TRBJ2-7; D is unclear. V lost 4 bases to trimming and J lost 8 bases, with 12 bases between them. The CDR3 is 12 residues long. Germline CDR1 reads SEHNR; CDR2 reads FQNEAQ (reference sequence). The CDR3 sequence: CASSSGQDKQYF. CDR3 nucleotides: TGTGCCAGCAGCTCAGGCCAAGACAAGCAGTACTTC.

With respect to this clone: This CDR3 is also generated by other DNA sequences in the sample. The genes are TRBV6-5 and TRBJ2-7; possible D gene TRBD2, 6 bases. CDR1 and CDR2 from the germline V gene are MNHEY and SVGAGI. This CDR3 has 12 residues. Trimming stripped 0 bases from V and 6 bases from J, with 6 bases between. CDR3 coding DNA: TGTGCCAGCAGTTACTCGGAGGGCGAGCAGTACTTC. Translating it yields CASSYSEGEQYF.

The V call is TRBV19, the J call TRBJ1-1, with D perhaps matching TRBD1 (5 bases). Germline-derived CDR1 and CDR2 are LNHDA and SQIVND (reference sequence). Deletions cut 0 bases from V and 3 bases from J, with 11 bases between. The CDR3 has 15 amino acids. The CDR3 DNA sequence: TGTGCCAGTAGTATAGATGGGGCGTTTGACACTGAAGCTTTCTTT. Its translation is CASSIDGAFDTEAFF.

The chain uses TRBV10-1 and TRBJ2-3; D may be TRBD1 (6 bases). Trimming pared 1 base from V and 7 bases from J, leaving 18 bases between. The CDR3 runs 16 residues. CDR1 and CDR2 from the germline V gene are WNHNN and SYGVQD (reference sequence). CDR3 amino acids: CASSEWDTGRPNTQYF. The CDR3 DNA reads TGCGCCAGCAGTGAGTGGGACACTGGCCGCCCAAATACGCAGTATTTT.

The table lists this clone with a count of one. This chain uses TRBV7-8 with TRBJ2-7; 7 bases are a match to TRBD1. The CDR3 is made up of 15 amino acids. The germline CDR1 and CDR2 sequences are SGHVS and FQNEAQ. V dropped 3 bases and J dropped 4; count of bases not matched to a gene: 9. The CDR3 region is CASSFRQGRGYEQYF. CDR3 DNA: TGTGCCAGCAGCTTTCGACAGGGTAGGGGGTACGAGCAGTACTTC.

This chain uses TRBV9 with TRBJ1-5; possible D gene TRBD1, 5 bases. The germline V gene has CDR1 SGDLS and CDR2 YYNGEE. CDR3 size: 14 residues. The V and J ends lost 0 bases and 5 bases respectively, with 9 bases between them. The chain's CDR3 is CASSVGGDHQPQHF. In DNA form, the CDR3 reads TGTGCCAGCAGCGTAGGCGGGGACCATCAGCCCCAGCATTTT. Combining the CDR3 with reference TRBV9 and TRBJ1-5 gives the whole variable domain DSGVTQTPKHLITATGQRVTLRCSPRSGDLSVYWYQQSLDQGLQFLIQYYNGEERAKGNILERFSAQQFPDLHSELNLSSLELGDSALYFCASSVGGDHQPQHFGDGTRLSIL.

This chain uses TRBV28 with TRBJ1-4; D not resolved. The germline gives CDR1 MDHEN, CDR2 SYDVKM. The CDR3 has 14 amino acids. The V and J ends lost 10 bases and 0 bases respectively, with 12 bases between them. The CDR3 is CAIGEVATNEKLFF. The CDR3 DNA sequence: TGTGCCATAGGAGAGGTGGCAACTAATGAAAAACTGTTTTTT. The entire variable domain, with the rest obtained from reference TRBV28 and TRBJ1-4, is as follows: DVKVTQSSRYLVKRTGEKVFLECVQDMDHENMFWYRQDPGLGLRLIYFSYDVKMKEKGDIPEGYSVSREKKERFSLILESASTNQTSMYLCAIGEVATNEKLFFGSGTQLSVL.

J is TRBJ2-7 and V is TRBV6-5; D might be TRBD1 (6 bases). Looked up from germline, CDR1 is MNHEY and CDR2 is SVGAGI. The CDR3 is 14 amino acids. V lost 2 bases and J 5 bases, leaving 13 bases between the germline ends. The CDR3 loop is CASSYREGDDEQYF. In DNA, the CDR3 is TGTGCCAGCAGTTACCGAGAGGGGGACGACGAGCAGTACTTC.

The chain is built from TRBV14 and TRBJ2-5; 10 nucleotides match TRBD1. With 9 bases clipped from V and 5 bases from J, the junction kept 15 bases outside the gene matches. CDR3 length: 16 residues. The germline V gene has CDR1 SGHDN and CDR2 FVKESK. The CDR3 bases are TGTGCCAGACTAAACTGGGACAGGGGCCCGAAGGAGACCCAGTACTTC. It specifies CARLNWDRGPKETQYF.